This T cell receptor beta chain was captured in a study of T cell responses to AZD1222 COVID-19 vaccine. Findings and caveats of the study: At 160-218 and 743-854, vaccine-associated CD4 TCRs were dominant, and they spanned spike. Spike-specific TCR breadth and depth were elevated following two AZD1222 doses.

About this clone: No antigen is known for it.

The CDR3 totals 15 residues. The V gene lost 0 bases and the J gene lost 4 bases, with 9 bases spanning the gap. Germline V gives CDR1 SGHAT, CDR2 FQNNGV. Libraries were prepared by immunoSEQ multiplex PCR; TCRdb keeps only in-frame clonotypes and omits some of them. The table lists 120,000 to 150,000 clones, 88% of them singletons. This chain connects TRBV11-2 to TRBJ2-2; weak D call: TRBD1 (6 bases). Sequencing was performed on peripheral blood, taken 28 days after the second AZD1222 dose. The receptor's source is an adult who received the AZD1222 COVID-19 vaccine. CDR3 coding DNA: TGTGCCAGCAGCTTAGACAGGGGACGCACCGGGGAGCTGTTTTTT. This translates into CASSLDRGRTGELFF.